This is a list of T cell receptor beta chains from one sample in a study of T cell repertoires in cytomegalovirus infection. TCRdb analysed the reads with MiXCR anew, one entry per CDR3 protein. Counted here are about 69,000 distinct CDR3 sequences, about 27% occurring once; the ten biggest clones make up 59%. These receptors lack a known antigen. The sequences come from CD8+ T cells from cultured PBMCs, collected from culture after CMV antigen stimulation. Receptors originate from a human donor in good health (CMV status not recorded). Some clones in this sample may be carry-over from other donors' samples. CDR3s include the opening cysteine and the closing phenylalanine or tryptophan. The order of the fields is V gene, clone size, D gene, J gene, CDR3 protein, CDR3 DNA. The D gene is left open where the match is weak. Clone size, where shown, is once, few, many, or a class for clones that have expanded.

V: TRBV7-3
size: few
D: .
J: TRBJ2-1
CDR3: CASSSTGTRYNEQFF
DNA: TGTGCCAGCAGCTCGACCGGGACTCGTTACAATGAGCAGTTCTTC

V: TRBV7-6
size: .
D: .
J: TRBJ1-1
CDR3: CASISSGNEAFF
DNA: TGTGCCAGCATTTCCAGCGGCAATGAAGCTTTCTTT

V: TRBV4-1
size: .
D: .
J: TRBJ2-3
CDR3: CASSQEDEEPSTDTQYF
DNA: TGCGCCAGCAGCCAAGAAGATGAGGAACCTAGCACAGATACGCAGTATTTT

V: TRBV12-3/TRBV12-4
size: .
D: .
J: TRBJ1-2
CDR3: CASSPNRAGGGYTF
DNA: TGTGCCAGCAGCCCTAACAGGGCGGGTGGCGGCTACACCTTC

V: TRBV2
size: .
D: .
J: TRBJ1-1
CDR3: CASRLTGNTEAFF
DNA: TGTGCCAGCAGGCTCACAGGGAACACTGAAGCTTTCTTT

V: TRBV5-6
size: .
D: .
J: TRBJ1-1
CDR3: CASSLGVMNTEAFF
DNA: TGTGCCAGCAGCTTAGGGGTCATGAACACTGAAGCTTTCTTT

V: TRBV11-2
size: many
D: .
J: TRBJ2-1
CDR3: CASSLGRYNEQFF
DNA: TGTGCCAGCAGCTTAGGCCGGTACAATGAGCAGTTCTTC

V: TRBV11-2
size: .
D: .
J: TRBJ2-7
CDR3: CASTRQPYEQYF
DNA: TGTGCCAGCACCAGACAGCCCTACGAGCAGTACTTC

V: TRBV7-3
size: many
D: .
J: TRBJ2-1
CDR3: CASSPPGASSYNEQFF
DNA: TGTGCCAGCAGCCCACCCGGGGCCAGCTCCTACAATGAGCAGTTCTTC

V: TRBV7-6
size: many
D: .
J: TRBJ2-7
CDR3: CASSSDNYEQYF
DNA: TGTGCCAGCAGCTCGGACAACTACGAGCAGTACTTC

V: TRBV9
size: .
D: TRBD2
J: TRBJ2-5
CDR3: CASSVGTSGSGETQYF
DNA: TGTGCCAGCAGCGTGGGGACTAGCGGGAGTGGCGAGACCCAGTACTTC

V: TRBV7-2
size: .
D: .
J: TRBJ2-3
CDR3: CASSLVGSYSTDTQYF
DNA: TGTGCCAGCAGCTTAGTTGGCAGCTATAGCACAGATACGCAGTATTTT

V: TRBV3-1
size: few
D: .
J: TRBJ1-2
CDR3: CASSQVGYRSENYGYTF
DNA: TGTGCCAGCAGCCAAGTGGGATATCGGTCGGAGAACTATGGCTACACCTTC

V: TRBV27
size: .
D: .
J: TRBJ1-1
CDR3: CASSLSSGNTEAFF
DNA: TGTGCCAGCAGTTTATCATCAGGGAACACTGAAGCTTTCTTT

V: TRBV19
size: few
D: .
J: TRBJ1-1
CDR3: CASSIRAENTEAFF
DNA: TGTGCCAGTAGTATCAGGGCGGAGAACACTGAAGCTTTCTTT

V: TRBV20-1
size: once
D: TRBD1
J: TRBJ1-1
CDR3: CSAIDREAWATEAFF
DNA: TGCAGTGCGATTGACAGGGAGGCATGGGCCACTGAAGCTTTCTTT

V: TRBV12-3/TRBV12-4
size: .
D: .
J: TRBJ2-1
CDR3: CASSFGAGTYNEQFF
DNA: TGTGCCAGCAGTTTCGGGGCGGGGACCTACAATGAGCAGTTCTTC

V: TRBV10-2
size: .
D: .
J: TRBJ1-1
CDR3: CASSESRGAEAFF
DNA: TGCGCCAGCAGTGAGTCAAGGGGAGCTGAAGCTTTCTTT

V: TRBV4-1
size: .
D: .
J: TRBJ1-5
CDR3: CASSQVIGKPQHF
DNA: TGCGCCAGCAGCCAAGTGATCGGGAAGCCCCAGCATTTT

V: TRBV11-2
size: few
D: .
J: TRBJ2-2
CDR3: CASSLLVNTGELFF
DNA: TGTGCCAGCAGCCTACTCGTGAACACCGGGGAGCTGTTTTTT

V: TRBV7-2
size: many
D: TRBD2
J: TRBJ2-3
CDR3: CASSLAHGGGGTDTQYF
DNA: TGTGCCAGCAGCTTAGCGCACGGCGGGGGGGGCACAGATACGCAGTATTTT

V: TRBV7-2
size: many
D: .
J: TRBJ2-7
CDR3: CASSSISYEQYF
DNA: TGTGCCAGCAGCTCCATCTCCTACGAGCAGTACTTC

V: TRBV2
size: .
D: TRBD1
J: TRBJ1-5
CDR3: CASSERQGLSNQPQHF
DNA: TGTGCCAGCAGTGAAAGACAGGGGTTGAGCAATCAGCCCCAGCATTTT

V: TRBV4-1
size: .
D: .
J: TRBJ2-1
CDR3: CASSPARDVSDEQFF
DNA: TGCGCCAGCAGTCCCGCCAGGGATGTCTCGGATGAGCAGTTCTTC

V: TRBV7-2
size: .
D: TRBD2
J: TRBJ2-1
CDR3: CASSPSSGGADEQFF
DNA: TGTGCCAGCAGCCCCTCAAGCGGGGGGGCGGATGAGCAGTTCTTC

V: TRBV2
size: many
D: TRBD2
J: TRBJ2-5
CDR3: CASSRLAGGILAETQYF
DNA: TGTGCCAGCAGTCGACTAGCGGGGGGCATTCTGGCGGAGACCCAGTACTTC

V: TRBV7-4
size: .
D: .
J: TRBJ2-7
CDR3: CASTQSGRAYEQYF
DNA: TGTGCCAGCACCCAATCGGGCAGGGCTTACGAGCAGTACTTC

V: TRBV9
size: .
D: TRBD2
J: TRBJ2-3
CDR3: CASSNLAGGPSDTQYF
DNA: TGTGCCAGCAGCAACCTAGCGGGGGGGCCGTCTGATACGCAGTATTTT

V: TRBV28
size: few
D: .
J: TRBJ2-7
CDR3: CASSLWWRGLSYEQYF
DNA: TGTGCCAGCAGTTTATGGTGGAGGGGGCTTTCCTACGAGCAGTACTTC

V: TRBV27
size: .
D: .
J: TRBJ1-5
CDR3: CASSFFKGGNQPQHF
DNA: TGTGCCAGCAGTTTCTTTAAGGGTGGCAATCAGCCCCAGCATTTT

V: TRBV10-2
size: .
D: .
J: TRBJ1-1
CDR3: CASSEGPLNTEAFF
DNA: TGCGCCAGCAGTGAGGGACCGCTGAACACTGAAGCTTTCTTT

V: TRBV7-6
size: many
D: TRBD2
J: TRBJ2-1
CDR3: CASSLAQREDWALNEQFF
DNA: TGTGCCAGCAGCTTAGCCCAGCGGGAGGATTGGGCCCTCAATGAGCAGTTCTTC

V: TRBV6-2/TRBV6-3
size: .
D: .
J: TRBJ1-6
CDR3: CASSSYSPLHF
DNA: TGTGCCAGCAGTTCGTATTCACCCCTCCACTTT

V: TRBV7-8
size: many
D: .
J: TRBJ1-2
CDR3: CASSSRDPNYGYTF
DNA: TGTGCCAGCAGCTCGAGGGACCCCAACTATGGCTACACCTTC

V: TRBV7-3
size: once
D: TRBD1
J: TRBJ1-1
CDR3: CAEWNRGEAFF
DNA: TGTGCCGAGTGGAACAGGGGAGAAGCTTTCTTT

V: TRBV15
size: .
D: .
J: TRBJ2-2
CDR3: CATSRDYTPFGELFF
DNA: TGTGCCACCAGCAGAGATTACACCCCCTTCGGGGAGCTGTTTTTT

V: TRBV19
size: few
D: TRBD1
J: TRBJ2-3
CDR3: CASSTPKGATTDTQYF
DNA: TGTGCCAGTAGTACCCCCAAGGGGGCAACCACAGATACGCAGTATTTT

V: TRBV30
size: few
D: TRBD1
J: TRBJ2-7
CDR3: CAWSPTGSGEQYF
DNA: TGTGCCTGGAGTCCGACAGGGTCGGGAGAGCAGTACTTC

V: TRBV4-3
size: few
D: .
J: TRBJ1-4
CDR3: CASSPARTEKLFF
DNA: TGCGCCAGCAGCCCAGCTCGAACTGAAAAACTGTTTTTT

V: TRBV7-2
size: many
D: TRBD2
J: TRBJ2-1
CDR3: CASSVGLAGRRNEQFF
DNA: TGTGCCAGCAGCGTAGGACTAGCGGGGAGGAGGAATGAGCAGTTCTTC

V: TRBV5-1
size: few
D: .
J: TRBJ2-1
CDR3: CASSTGQTQFF
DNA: TGCGCCAGCAGCACTGGACAGACGCAGTTCTTC

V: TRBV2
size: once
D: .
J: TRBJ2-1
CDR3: CASSEDRTYNEQFF
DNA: TGTGCCAGCAGTGAAGATAGGACCTACAATGAGCAGTTCTTC

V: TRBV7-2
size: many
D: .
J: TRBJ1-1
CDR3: CASSFRTELVNTEAFF
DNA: TGTGCCAGCAGCTTCCGGACAGAACTCGTGAACACTGAAGCTTTCTTT

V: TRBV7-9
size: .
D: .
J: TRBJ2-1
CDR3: CAIQGGNEQFF
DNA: TGTGCCATCCAGGGGGGGAATGAGCAGTTCTTC

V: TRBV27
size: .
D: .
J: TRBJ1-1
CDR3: CASSFSRGTEAFF
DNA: TGTGCCAGCAGTTTTTCCAGGGGAACTGAAGCTTTCTTT

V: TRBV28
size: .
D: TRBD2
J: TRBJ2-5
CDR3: CASSLPLDLAGGETQYF
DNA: TGTGCCAGCAGTTTACCGCTAGACCTAGCGGGCGGAGAGACCCAGTACTTC

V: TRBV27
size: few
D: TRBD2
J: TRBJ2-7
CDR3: CASSPLAGVSYEQYF
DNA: TGTGCCAGCAGTCCCCTGGCGGGAGTGTCCTACGAGCAGTACTTC

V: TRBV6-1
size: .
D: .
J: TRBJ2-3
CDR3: CASSYGLPASTDTQYF
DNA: TGTGCCAGCAGCTACGGACTCCCCGCTAGCACAGATACGCAGTATTTT

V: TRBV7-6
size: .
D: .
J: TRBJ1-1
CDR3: CASSPNLNTEAFF
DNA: TGTGCCAGCAGCCCTAACCTGAACACTGAAGCTTTCTTT

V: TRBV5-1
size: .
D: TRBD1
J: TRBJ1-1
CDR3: CASTPEIGGQTEAFF
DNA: TGCGCCAGCACCCCAGAGATAGGGGGCCAGACTGAAGCTTTCTTT

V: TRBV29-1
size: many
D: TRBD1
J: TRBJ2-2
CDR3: CSARGDRARTGELFF
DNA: TGCAGCGCTCGCGGGGACAGGGCCCGCACCGGGGAGCTGTTTTTT

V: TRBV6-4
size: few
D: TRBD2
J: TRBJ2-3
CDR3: CASSDFYREGSTDTQYF
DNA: TGTGCCAGCAGTGACTTTTACCGGGAGGGGAGCACAGATACGCAGTATTTT